These 21 T cell receptor beta chains share one sample of origin, sequenced in a study of shared clonotypes between healthy human individuals. Generated by immunoSEQ multiplex PCR, the TCRdb table keeps only in-frame clones and is missing some. This sample carries about 330,000 clones, roughly 84% of them seen once, and the ten largest clones take around 16%. The sequencing input was memory CD8+ T cells sorted from blood. Stated subset: CD45RO+ cells pooled with CCR7-negative TemRA cells. The receptors stem from a man younger than 30 in good health.

This clone was detected a few times. At one boundary the junction diverges from the germline segment, which might be a read error. The rearrangement links TRBV11-2 to TRBJ2-7; a possible D gene is TRBD2 (5 bases). CDR1 and CDR2 (germline): SGHAT, FQNNGV. CDR3 length equals 16 residues. The CDR3, as DNA: TGTGCCAGCAGCCCACAACCCGGCGGGCCCCAGTACGCGCAGTACTTC. This codes for CASSPQPGGPQYAQYF.

V usage is TRBV19 and J usage is TRBJ1-1; possible D gene TRBD1, 5 bases. Germline V gene lookup returns CDR1 LNHDA and CDR2 SQIVND (reference sequence). With 4 bases removed from V and 3 bases from J, the gap between germline ends came to 12 bases. CDR3 size: 14 residues. CDR3 DNA: TGTGCCAGTAGTAAAGTCCCAGGGTACACTGAAGCTTTCTTT. Residues: CASSKVPGYTEAFF.

The chain combines TRBV7-9 with TRBJ2-7; the D is unclear. The CDR3 covers 13 residues. Germline CDR1 is SEHNR and CDR2 is FQNEAQ (reference sequence). Trimming stripped 2 bases from V and 2 bases from J, with 7 bases between. CDR3 nucleotides: TGTGCCAGCAGCTTAACATGGGCCTACGAGCAGTACTTC. This sequence encodes CASSLTWAYEQYF.

In this sample, this clone turned up a few times. The chain recombines TRBV30 with TRBJ2-1, with 10 bases that match TRBD2. This CDR3 is built from 14 residues. V shed 1 base, J shed 8 bases, and the junction held 5 bases outside the gene matches. CDR1 is GTSNPN and CDR2 is SVGIG in the germline V gene (reference sequence). The CDR3 protein is CAWSGSGRRYEQFF. CDR3 DNA sequence: TGTGCCTGGAGTGGTAGCGGGAGGCGGTATGAGCAGTTCTTC.

This rearrangement joins TRBV5-1 to TRBJ2-7; tentatively, D is TRBD1 or TRBD2 (5 bases each). This CDR3 contains 16 residues. CDR1 and CDR2 from the germline V gene are SGHRS and YFSETQ. The V gene lost 0 bases and the J gene lost 0 bases, with 13 bases spanning the gap. The CDR3 coding sequence is TGCGCCAGCAGCTTGGATGGGGGACCGGGCTCCTACGAGCAGTACTTC. As protein: CASSLDGGPGSYEQYF.

This chain links TRBV28 with TRBJ1-2; TRBD1 agrees at 7 bases. The CDR3 is 14 residues long. With 3 bases clipped from V and 8 bases from J, the junction kept 9 bases outside the gene matches. CDR1 MDHEN and CDR2 SYDVKM come from the germline V gene. The CDR3 coding sequence is TGTGCCAGCAGTTTGCCGGAGGGGGCATTGGGCTACACCTTC. Encoded protein: CASSLPEGALGYTF.

V usage is TRBV6-6 and J usage is TRBJ1-3; D might be TRBD1 (6 bases). V dropped 7 bases and J dropped 5 bases, with 15 bases sitting between them. CDR3 size: 14 residues. Per the germline V gene, CDR1 is MNHNY and CDR2 is SVGAGI (reference sequence). The CDR3, as DNA: TGTGCCAGCACCCCTGGGGGGGCCCGAAACACCATATATTTT. It encodes CASTPGGARNTIYF.

CDR3: CASSSGDSHLNYGYTF. The CDR3 region has the DNA TGTGCCAGCAGCTCTGGGGACAGCCATTTGAACTATGGCTACACCTTC. The rearrangement links TRBV5-6 to TRBJ1-2; TRBD1 aligns across 7 bases. Losses at the gene ends were 3 bases for V and 2 bases for J; bases not matched to a gene: 10. Germline CDR1 SGHDT, CDR2 YYEEEE. This CDR3 is built from 16 residues.

V and J are TRBV6-1 and TRBJ2-7; 10 bases agree with TRBD1. Germline values: CDR1 MNHNS, CDR2 SASEGT. The CDR3 consists of 15 residues. The J segment lost 1 base and the V segment lost 5 bases, leaving 5 bases of the junction unmatched. The CDR3 DNA is TGTGCCAGCAGTCTACGGACAGGGGGATCCTACGAGCAGTACTTC. Translating it yields CASSLRTGGSYEQYF.

The chain uses TRBV7-2 and TRBJ2-7; no definite D call. CDR3 length equals 14 residues. Germline V gene lookup returns CDR1 SGHTA and CDR2 FQGNSA. With 8 bases removed from V and 1 base from J, the gap between germline ends came to 15 bases. This CDR3 is CASRVVGLSYEQYF. DNA of the CDR3: TGTGCCAGCCGCGTGGTGGGCCTGTCCTACGAGCAGTACTTC. Full variable domain (missing parts from reference TRBV7-2 and TRBJ2-7): GAGVSQSPSNKVTEKGKDVELRCDPISGHTALYWYRQSLGQGLEFLIYFQGNSAPDKSGLPSDRFSAERTGGSVSTLTIQRTQQEDSAVYLCASRVVGLSYEQYFGPGTRLTVT.

The chain has TRBV18 and TRBJ1-1; D might be TRBD1 (5 bases). Trimming stripped 0 bases from V and 11 bases from J, with 16 bases between. This CDR3 has 14 residues. CDR1 and CDR2 from the germline V gene are KGHSH and LQKENI. The CDR3, as DNA: TGTGCCAGCTCACCACCGACGACAACAGGTTCCGCTTTCTTT. Protein product: CASSPPTTTGSAFF.

The rearrangement joins TRBV29-1 to TRBJ2-1, with 8 bases lining up with TRBD2. The junction had 6 bases not matched to a gene; V was cut back by 6 bases and J by 2 bases. The germline gives CDR1 SQVTM, CDR2 ANQGSEA. The CDR3 has 14 residues. CDR3 amino acids: CSVGREEPYNEQFF. CDR3 bases: TGCAGCGTAGGGCGGGAGGAGCCCTACAATGAGCAGTTCTTC.

The J gene is TRBJ2-2, the V gene TRBV4-1; 7 nucleotides agree with TRBD1. The germline gives CDR1 MGHRA, CDR2 YSYEKL. V shed 3 bases, J shed 5 bases, and the junction held 9 bases outside the gene matches. The CDR3 is 16 amino acids. CDR3 in DNA: TGCGCCAGCAGCCATAGACAGGGACGTGGGACCGGGGAGCTGTTTTTT. The encoded protein is CASSHRQGRGTGELFF.

This clone has just a few counts. Other DNA sequences in this specimen translate into the identical CDR3. This sequence joins TRBV4-1 and TRBJ2-7; D is unresolved. The CDR3 is 13 residues long. Trimming removed 4 bases from V and 0 bases from J, with 7 bases in between. Germline assignment: CDR1 MGHRA and CDR2 YSYEKL. CDR3: CASSLRASYEQYF. The CDR3 bases are TGCGCCAGCAGCCTACGGGCCTCCTACGAGCAGTACTTC.

V gene TRBV11-2 combines with J gene TRBJ2-3, with 9 bases that match TRBD2. The CDR3 totals 17 residues. In germline, CDR1 is SGHAT, CDR2 FQNNGV. Trimming at V came to 4 bases and at J to 10 bases, leaving 18 bases not matched to a gene. CDR3 region: CASSSDLTAGGPRAQYF. The CDR3, as DNA: TGTGCCAGCAGCTCCGACCTCACGGCGGGGGGGCCCAGGGCGCAGTATTTT.

V and J are TRBV27 and TRBJ2-1; D is possibly TRBD1 or TRBD2 (5 bases each). There are 13 residues in the CDR3. Germline CDR1 MNHEY, CDR2 SMNVEV (reference sequence). V lost 6 bases to trimming and J lost 5 bases, with 11 bases between them. Here the CDR3 reads CASSWGRHNEQFF. The CDR3 DNA follows: TGTGCCAGCAGCTGGGGACGGCACAATGAGCAGTTCTTC.

The genes are TRBV6-1 and TRBJ1-5; D is undetermined. Per germline, CDR1 MNHNS and CDR2 SASEGT. The CDR3 length is 15 residues. Trimming cost V 1 base and J 3 bases, with 10 bases left between them. CDR3 DNA sequence: TGTGCCAGCAGTGAAGATCTGGGCCCCAATCAGCCCCAGCATTTT. Amino acid sequence: CASSEDLGPNQPQHF.

This clone has a single count. The chain employs TRBV5-1 and TRBJ1-1, with no clear D. This CDR3 region has 14 residues. Germline CDR1 SGHRS, CDR2 YFSETQ. The V end was cut by 0 bases, the J end by 7 bases, with 13 bases between. The DNA for the CDR3 is TGCGCCAGCAGCTTGGCGGTTTATAGCATTGAAGCTTTCTTT. Translating gives CASSLAVYSIEAFF.

This clone occurred once. The rearrangement joins TRBV6-5 to TRBJ2-3; TRBD2 matches at 9 bases. The V and J ends lost 4 bases and 3 bases, in that order; junction bases with no gene match: 8. This CDR3 comprises 16 residues. CDR1 is MNHEY, CDR2 SVGAGI, per germline. The CDR3 is CASSSLSGGSTDTQYF. CDR3 in DNA: TGTGCCAGCAGTTCCCTGAGCGGGGGGTCTACAGATACGCAGTATTTT.

V gene TRBV6-6 combines with J gene TRBJ1-6; 7 nucleotides align to TRBD1. CDR1 and CDR2 from the germline V gene are MNHNY and SVGAGI (reference sequence). The V segment lost 6 bases and the J segment 6 bases; nucleotides outside the gene matches: 8. The CDR3 length is 15 residues. The CDR3 protein is CASRSGGIGNSPLHF. The CDR3 DNA sequence: TGTGCCAGCAGATCAGGGGGGATCGGTAATTCACCCCTCCACTTT.

This clone came up a few times. Other DNA sequences in the same sample also yield this CDR3. The gene calls are TRBV5-6 and TRBJ1-4, with 9 positions matching TRBD1. Trimming at V came to 0 bases and at J to 5 bases, leaving 5 bases not matched to a gene. This CDR3 spans 16 amino acids. Germline assignment: CDR1 SGHDT and CDR2 YYEEEE. The CDR3 DNA reads as TGTGCCAGCAGCTTGGGGCCGACAGGGGGAAATGAAAAACTGTTTTTT. Residues: CASSLGPTGGNEKLFF.